A few counts support the clone carrying this TCR beta chain. Its matching antigen is unknown. The data derive from a study of T cell repertoires in cytomegalovirus infection. Study background: Both CMV infection and a matching HLA type were indicated by public TCR beta signatures. Study results and caveats: Cumulated frequencies of public TCR beta families served to identify carriers of CMV plus the relevant HLA. In two of eight donors, the top clonotype was HLA-C-restricted CMV-specific.

Germline assignment: CDR1 MNHNS and CDR2 SASEGT. The CDR3 spans 11 residues. The ends were cut back, 6 bases at V and 5 bases at J, with 8 bases in the middle. TCRdb fed the reads into MiXCR, producing one record per CDR3 protein. Of 170,000 or so distinct CDR3 sequences listed, roughly 14% are singletons. Sequencing used PBMCs. This TCR was sampled from a human donor in good health (CMV status not recorded). Some clones in this sample may be carry-over from other donors' samples. The chain recombines TRBV6-1 with TRBJ2-7, with D uncertain. The CDR3 DNA sequence: TGTGCCAGCAGCCCCTGGGACGAGCAGTACTTC. This translates into CASSPWDEQYF.